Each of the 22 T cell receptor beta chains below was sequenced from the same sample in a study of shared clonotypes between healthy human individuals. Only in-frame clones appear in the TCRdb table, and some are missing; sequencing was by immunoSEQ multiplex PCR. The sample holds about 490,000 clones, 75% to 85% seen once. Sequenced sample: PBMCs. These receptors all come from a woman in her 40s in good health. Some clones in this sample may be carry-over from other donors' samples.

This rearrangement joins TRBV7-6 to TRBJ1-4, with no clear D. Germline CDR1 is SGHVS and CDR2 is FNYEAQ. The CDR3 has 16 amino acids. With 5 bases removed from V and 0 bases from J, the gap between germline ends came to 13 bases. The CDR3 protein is CASSPRVTATNEKLFF. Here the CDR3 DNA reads TGTGCCAGCAGCCCGAGGGTGACCGCAACTAATGAAAAACTGTTTTTT.

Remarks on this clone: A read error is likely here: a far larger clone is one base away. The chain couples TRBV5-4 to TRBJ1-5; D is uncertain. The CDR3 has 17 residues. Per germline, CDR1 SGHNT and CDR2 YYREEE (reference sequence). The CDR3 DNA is TGTGCCAGAAGCTACTCTAAGGACTTTCAGACCCATCAGCCCCAGCATTTT. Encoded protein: CARSYSKDFQTHQPQHF.

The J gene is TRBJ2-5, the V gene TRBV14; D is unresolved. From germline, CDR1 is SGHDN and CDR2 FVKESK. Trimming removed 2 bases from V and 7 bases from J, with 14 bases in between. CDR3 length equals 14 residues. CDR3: CASSQLAAPRTQYF. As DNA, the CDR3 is TGTGCCAGCAGCCAATTGGCGGCCCCCAGGACCCAGTACTTC.

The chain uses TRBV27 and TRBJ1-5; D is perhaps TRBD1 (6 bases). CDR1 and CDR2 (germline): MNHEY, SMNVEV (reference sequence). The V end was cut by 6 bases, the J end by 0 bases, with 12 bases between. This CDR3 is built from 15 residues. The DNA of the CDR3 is TGTGCCAGCAGAGACAGGCAATATAGCAATCAGCCCCAGCATTTT. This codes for CASRDRQYSNQPQHF.

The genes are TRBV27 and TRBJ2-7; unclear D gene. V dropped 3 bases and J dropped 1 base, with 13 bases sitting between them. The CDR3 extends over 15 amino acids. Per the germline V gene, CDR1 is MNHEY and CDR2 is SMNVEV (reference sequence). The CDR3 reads CASSFRAPGSYEQYF. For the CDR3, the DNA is TGTGCCAGCAGTTTTCGGGCCCCCGGGTCCTACGAGCAGTACTTC.

This CDR3 is CASLIRGFYEQYF. CDR3 nucleotides: TGTGCCAGCCTTATCAGAGGCTTCTACGAGCAGTACTTC. This chain links TRBV6-6 with TRBJ2-7; D gene unclear. Germline CDR1 is MNHNY and CDR2 is SVGAGI (reference sequence). The germline V and J ends were trimmed by 8 bases and 3 bases, with 14 bases remaining between them. The CDR3 has 13 residues.

In DNA form, the CDR3 reads TGCGCCAGCAGTTCTAGCGGGAGCTTCGAGCAGTACTTC. The encoded protein is CASSSSGSFEQYF. The rearrangement uses TRBV10-1 and TRBJ2-7, with 10 bases fitting TRBD2. CDR1 is WNHNN and CDR2 is SYGVQD in the germline V gene (reference sequence). With 5 bases clipped from V and 6 bases from J, the junction kept 4 bases outside the gene matches. The CDR3 totals 13 residues.

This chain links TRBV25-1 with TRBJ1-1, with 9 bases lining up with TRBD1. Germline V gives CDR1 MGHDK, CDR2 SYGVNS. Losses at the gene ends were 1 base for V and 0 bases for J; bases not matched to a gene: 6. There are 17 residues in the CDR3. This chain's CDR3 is CASSELKGQGMNTEAFF. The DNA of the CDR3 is TGTGCCAGCAGTGAATTGAAGGGACAGGGCATGAACACTGAAGCTTTCTTT.

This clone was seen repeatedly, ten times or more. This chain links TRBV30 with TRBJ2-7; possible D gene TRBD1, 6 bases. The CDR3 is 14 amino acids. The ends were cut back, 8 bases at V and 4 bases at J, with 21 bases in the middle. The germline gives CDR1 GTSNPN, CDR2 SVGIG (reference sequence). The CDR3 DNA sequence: TGTGCCGGTGGGACGAGGGGGTTAAAATACGAGCAGTACTTC. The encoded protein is CAGGTRGLKYEQYF.

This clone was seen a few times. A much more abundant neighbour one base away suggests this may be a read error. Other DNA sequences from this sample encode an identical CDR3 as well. CDR3 DNA: TGCAGTGCCTGGGATAGCTATGGCTACACCTTC. Protein product: CSAWDSYGYTF. V usage is TRBV20-1 and J usage is TRBJ1-2; D unresolved. This CDR3 contains 11 residues. The V end lost 6 bases, the J end lost 4 bases, and 9 bases lay between the germline ends. Germline V gene lookup returns CDR1 DFQATT and CDR2 SNEGSKA (reference sequence).

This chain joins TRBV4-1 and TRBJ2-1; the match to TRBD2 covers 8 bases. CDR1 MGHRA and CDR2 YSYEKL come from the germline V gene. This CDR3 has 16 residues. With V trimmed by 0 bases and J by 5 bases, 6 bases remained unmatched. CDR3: CASSQDVASGHNEQFF. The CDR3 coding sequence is TGCGCCAGCAGCCAAGATGTCGCTAGCGGGCACAATGAGCAGTTCTTC.

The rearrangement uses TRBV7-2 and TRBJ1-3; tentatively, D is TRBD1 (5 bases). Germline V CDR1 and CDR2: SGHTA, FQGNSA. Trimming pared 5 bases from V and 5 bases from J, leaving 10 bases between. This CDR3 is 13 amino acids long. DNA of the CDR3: TGTGCCAGCAGCACCGGGACGAGAAACACCATATATTTT. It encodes CASSTGTRNTIYF.

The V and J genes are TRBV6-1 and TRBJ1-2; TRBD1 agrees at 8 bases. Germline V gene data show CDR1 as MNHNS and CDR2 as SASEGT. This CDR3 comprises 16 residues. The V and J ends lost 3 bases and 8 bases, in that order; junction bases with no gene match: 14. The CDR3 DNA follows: TGTGCCAGCAGTGAGCACTTAGCCTCAGGGGGCTTGGGCTACACCTTC. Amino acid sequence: CASSEHLASGGLGYTF.

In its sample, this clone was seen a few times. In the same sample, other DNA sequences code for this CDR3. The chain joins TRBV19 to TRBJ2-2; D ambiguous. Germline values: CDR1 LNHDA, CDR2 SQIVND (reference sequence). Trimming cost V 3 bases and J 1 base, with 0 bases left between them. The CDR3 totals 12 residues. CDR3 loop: CASSMNTGELFF. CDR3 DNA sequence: TGTGCCAGTAGTATGAACACCGGGGAGCTGTTTTTT.

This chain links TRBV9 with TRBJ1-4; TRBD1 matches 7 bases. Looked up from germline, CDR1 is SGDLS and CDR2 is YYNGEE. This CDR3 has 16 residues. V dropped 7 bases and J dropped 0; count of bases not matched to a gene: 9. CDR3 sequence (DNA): TGTGCCAGCGGTGGGACAGCCGCTGCAACTAATGAAAAACTGTTTTTT. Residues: CASGGTAAATNEKLFF.

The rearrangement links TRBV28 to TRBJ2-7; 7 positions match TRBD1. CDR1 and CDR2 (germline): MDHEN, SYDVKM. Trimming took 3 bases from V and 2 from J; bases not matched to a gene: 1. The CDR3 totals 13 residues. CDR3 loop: CASSFQGAYEQYF. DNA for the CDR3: TGTGCCAGCAGTTTTCAGGGGGCCTACGAGCAGTACTTC.

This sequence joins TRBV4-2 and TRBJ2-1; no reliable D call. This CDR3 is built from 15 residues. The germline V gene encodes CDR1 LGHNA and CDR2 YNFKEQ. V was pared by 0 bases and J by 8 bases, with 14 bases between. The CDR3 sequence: CASSQDNGSVDEQFF. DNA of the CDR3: TGTGCCAGCAGCCAAGATAACGGGTCTGTCGATGAGCAGTTCTTC.

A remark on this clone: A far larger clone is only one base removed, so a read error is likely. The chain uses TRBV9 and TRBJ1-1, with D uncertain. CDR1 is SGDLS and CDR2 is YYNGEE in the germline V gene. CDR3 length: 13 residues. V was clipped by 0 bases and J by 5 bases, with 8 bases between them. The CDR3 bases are TGTGCCAGCAGCGTAGGATCGGAGACTGAAGCTTTCTTT. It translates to CASSVGSETEAFF.

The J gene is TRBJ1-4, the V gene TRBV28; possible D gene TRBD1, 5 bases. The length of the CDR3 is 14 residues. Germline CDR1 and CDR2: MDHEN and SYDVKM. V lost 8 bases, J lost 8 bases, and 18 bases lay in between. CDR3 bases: TGTGCCAGCCGAGGGGCCAGTATGGGAGAAAAACTGTTTTTT. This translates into CASRGASMGEKLFF.

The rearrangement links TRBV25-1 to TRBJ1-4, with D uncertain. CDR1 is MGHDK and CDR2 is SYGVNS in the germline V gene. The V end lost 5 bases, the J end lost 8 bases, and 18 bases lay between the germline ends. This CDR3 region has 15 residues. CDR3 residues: CASSPPGHETEKLFF. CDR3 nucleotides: TGTGCCAGCAGTCCCCCGGGCCACGAAACCGAAAAACTGTTTTTT.

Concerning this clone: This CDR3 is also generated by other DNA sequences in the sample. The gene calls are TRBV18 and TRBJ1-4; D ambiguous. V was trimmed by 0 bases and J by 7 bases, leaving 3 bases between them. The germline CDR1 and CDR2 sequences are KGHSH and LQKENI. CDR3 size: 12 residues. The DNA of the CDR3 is TGTGCCAGCTCACCACCGGGTGAAAAACTGTTTTTT. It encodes CASSPPGEKLFF.

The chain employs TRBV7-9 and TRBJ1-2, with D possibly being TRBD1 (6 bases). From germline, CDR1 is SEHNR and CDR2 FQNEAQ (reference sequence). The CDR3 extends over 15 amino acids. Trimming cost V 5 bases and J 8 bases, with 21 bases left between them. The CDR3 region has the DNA TGTGCCAGCAGCCACAGGGACACCAACTCGGAAGGCTACACCTTC. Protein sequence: CASSHRDTNSEGYTF.